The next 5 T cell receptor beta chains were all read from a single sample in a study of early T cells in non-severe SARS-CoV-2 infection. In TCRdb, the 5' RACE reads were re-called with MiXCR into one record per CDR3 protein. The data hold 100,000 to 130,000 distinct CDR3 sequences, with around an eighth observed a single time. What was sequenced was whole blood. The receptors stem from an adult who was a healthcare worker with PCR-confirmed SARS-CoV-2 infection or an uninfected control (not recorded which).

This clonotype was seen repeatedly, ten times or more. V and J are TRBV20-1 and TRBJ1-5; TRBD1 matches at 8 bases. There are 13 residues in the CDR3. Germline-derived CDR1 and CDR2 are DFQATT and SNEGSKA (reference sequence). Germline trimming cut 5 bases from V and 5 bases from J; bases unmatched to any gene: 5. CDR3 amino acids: CSAFGQGDQPQHF. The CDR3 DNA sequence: TGCAGTGCTTTTGGACAGGGAGATCAGCCCCAGCATTTT.

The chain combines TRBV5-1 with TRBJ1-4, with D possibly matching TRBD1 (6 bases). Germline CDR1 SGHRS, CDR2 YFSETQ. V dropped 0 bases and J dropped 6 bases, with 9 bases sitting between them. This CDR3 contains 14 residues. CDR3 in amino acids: CASSLVGGDEKLFF. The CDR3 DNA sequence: TGCGCCAGCAGCTTGGTTGGGGGCGATGAAAAACTGTTTTTT.

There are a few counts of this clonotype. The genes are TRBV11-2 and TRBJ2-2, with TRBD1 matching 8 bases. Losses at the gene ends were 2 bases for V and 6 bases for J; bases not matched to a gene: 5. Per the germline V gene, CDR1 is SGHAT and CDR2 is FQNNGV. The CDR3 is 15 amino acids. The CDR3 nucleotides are TGTGCCAGCAGCTTATTCAGGGGGCGAGCCGGGGAGCTGTTTTTT. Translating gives CASSLFRGRAGELFF.

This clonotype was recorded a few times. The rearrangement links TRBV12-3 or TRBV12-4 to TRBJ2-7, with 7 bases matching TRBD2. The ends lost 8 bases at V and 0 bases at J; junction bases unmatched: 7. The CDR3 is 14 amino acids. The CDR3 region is CASLLGGSSYEQYF. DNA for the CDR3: TGTGCCAGCCTATTGGGCGGGAGCTCCTACGAGCAGTACTTC.

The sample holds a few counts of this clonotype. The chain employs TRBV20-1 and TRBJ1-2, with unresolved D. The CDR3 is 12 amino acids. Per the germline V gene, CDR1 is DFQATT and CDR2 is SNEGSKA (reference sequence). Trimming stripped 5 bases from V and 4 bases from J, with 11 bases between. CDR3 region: CSAAPDFYGYTF. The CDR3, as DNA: TGCAGTGCTGCTCCGGACTTCTATGGCTACACCTTC.